This T cell receptor beta chain was identified during a study of T cell repertoires in ileal Crohn's disease. Study-wide context: Operated complications were stricturing disease (61%) and penetrating disease (approximately 39%). Broader study findings: Every patient over 26.8% clonality showed endoscopic recurrence.

As to time point: inflamed ileum from the surgical specimen. On this clone: Its specificity is unknown.

The data were produced by immunoSEQ multiplex PCR, yet TCRdb's version contains in-frame clones alone and is incomplete. The sample has some 16,000 clones; approximately 92% are singletons. CDR3 length equals 13 residues. V shed 4 bases, J shed 5 bases, and the junction held 4 bases outside the gene matches. The germline V gene has CDR1 SQVTM and CDR2 ANQGSEA. This sequence was found in an adult with Crohn's disease. The rearrangement links TRBV29-1 to TRBJ2-2, with TRBD2 matching 7 bases. Sample: ileal tissue. As DNA, the CDR3 is TGCAGCGTTGGCAGGGAGGGAACCGGGGAGCTGTTTTTT. Amino acids: CSVGREGTGELFF.